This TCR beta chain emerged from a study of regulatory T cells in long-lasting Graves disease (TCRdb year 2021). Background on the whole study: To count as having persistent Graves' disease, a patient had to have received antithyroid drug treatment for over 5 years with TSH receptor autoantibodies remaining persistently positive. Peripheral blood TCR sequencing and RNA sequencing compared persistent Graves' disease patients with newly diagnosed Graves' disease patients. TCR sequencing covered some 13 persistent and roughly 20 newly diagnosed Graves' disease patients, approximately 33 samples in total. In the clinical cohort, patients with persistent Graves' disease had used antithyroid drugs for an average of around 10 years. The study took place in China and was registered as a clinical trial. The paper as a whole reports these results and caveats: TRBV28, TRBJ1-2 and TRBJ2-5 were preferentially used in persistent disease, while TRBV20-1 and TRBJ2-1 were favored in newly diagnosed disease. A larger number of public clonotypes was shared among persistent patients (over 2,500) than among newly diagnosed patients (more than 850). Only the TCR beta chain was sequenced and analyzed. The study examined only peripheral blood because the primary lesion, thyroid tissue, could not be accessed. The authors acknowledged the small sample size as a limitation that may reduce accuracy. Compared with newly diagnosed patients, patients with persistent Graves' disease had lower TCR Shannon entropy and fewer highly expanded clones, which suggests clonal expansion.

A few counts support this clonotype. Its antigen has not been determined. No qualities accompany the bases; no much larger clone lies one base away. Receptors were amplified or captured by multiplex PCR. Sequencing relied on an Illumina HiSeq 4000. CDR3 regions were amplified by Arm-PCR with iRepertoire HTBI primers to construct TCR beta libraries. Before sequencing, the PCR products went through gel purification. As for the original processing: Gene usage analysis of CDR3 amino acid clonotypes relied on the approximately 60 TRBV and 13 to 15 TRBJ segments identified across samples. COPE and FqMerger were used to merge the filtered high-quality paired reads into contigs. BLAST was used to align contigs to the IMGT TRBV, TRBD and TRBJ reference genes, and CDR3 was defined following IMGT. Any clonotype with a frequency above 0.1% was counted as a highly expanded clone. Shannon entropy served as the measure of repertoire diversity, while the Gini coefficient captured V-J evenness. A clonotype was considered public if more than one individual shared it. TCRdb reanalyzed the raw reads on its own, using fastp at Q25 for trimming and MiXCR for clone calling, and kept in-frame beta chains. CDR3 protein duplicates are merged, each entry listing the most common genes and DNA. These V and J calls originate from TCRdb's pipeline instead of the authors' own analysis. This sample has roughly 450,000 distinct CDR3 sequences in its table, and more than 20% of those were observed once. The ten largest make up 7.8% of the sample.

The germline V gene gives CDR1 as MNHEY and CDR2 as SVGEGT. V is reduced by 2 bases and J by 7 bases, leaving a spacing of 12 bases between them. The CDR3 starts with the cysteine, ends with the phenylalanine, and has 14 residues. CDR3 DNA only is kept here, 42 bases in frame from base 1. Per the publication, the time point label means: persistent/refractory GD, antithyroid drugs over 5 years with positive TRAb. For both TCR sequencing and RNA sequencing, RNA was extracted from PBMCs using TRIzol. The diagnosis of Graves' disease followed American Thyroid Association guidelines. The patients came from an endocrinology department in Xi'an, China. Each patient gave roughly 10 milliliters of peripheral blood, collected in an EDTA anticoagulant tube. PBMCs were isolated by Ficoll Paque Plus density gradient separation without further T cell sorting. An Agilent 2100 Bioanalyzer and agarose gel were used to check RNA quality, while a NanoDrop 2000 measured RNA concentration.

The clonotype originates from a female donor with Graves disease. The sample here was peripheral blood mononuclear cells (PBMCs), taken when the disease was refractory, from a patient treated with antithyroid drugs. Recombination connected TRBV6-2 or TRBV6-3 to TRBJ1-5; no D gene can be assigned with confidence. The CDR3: CASSYGAVEQPQHF. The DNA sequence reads TGTGCCAGCAGTTACGGAGCGGTAGAGCAGCCCCAGCATTTT.